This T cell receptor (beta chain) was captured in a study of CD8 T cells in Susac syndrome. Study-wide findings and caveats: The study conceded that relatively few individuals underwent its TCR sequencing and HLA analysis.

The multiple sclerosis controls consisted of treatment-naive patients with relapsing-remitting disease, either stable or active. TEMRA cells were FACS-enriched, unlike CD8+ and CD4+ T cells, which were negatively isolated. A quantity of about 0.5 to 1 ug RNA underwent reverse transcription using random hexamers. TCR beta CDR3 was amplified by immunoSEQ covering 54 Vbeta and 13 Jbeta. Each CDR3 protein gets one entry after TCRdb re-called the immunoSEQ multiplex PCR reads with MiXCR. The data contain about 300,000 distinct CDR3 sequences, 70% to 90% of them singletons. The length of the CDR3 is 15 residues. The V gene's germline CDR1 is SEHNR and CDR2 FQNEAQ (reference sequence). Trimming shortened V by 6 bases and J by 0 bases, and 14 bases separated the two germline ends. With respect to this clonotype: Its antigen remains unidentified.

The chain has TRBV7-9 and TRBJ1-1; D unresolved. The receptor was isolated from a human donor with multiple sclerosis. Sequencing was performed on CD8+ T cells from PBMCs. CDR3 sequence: CASRLLGSMNTEAFF. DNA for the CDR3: TGTGCCAGCAGGTTGTTAGGGTCGATGAACACTGAAGCTTTCTTT.